The next 27 T cell receptor beta chains were all read from a single sample in a study of T cells expressing NK-cell markers. TCRdb re-called the 5' RACE reads and shows each CDR3 protein once, DNA omitted. The sample has 350,000 to 400,000 distinct CDR3 sequences. Sequencing was done on a sample of blood T cells: a sorted CD56 or NKG2C T cell subset, CD4+ or CD8+ T cells, or bulk PBMC T cells (not recorded which). The receptor set was obtained from a woman aged 45 to 65 in good health.

The CDR3 sequence is CASSVGGVGYAGELFF. This chain joins TRBV9 and TRBJ2-2; TCRdb's D call of TRBD1 is untestable without DNA. CDR3 size: 16 residues. Germline V gene sequence: CDR1 SGDLS, CDR2 YYNGEE.

The V gene is TRBV20-1, the J gene TRBJ2-7; TCRdb designates TRBD1, a call that cannot be tested without DNA. This CDR3 contains 12 residues. Germline CDR1 reads DFQATT; CDR2 reads SNEGSKA (reference sequence). CDR3 sequence: CSASGTFDEQYF.

This chain connects TRBV7-2 to TRBJ1-5; TCRdb lists TRBD1, though no DNA is available to test this call. Germline CDR1 reads SGHTA; CDR2 reads FQGNSA. CDR3 length: 12 residues. CDR3 in amino acids: CASGGWNQPQHF.

The rearrangement joins TRBV10-3 to TRBJ1-2; without DNA, the TCRdb call of TRBD1 cannot be checked. This CDR3 has 13 amino acids. Germline CDR1 is ENHRY and CDR2 is SYGVKD. CDR3: CAISTGAGYGYTF.

The chain links TRBV7-8 to TRBJ1-4; no DNA is available, so the TRBD1 call from TCRdb remains unchecked. CDR3 length: 15 amino acids. CDR1 and CDR2 (germline): SGHVS, FQNEAQ. The CDR3 sequence: CASSPQDREGEKLFF. The variable domain in full, completed from reference TRBV7-8 and TRBJ1-4, reads GAGVSQSPRYKVAKRGQDVALRCDPISGHVSLFWYQQALGQGPEFLTYFQNEAQLDKSGLPSDRFFAERPEGSVSTLKIQRTQQEDSAVYLCASSPQDREGEKLFFGSGTQLSVL.

The chain employs TRBV12-3 or TRBV12-4 and TRBJ2-3; TCRdb selects TRBD2, and the lack of DNA leaves this call unchecked. The CDR3 is made up of 14 amino acids. The CDR3: CASSFRDSPDTQYF.

V usage is TRBV27 and J usage is TRBJ1-2; TCRdb names TRBD1, which stays unverified in the absence of DNA. The CDR3 has 13 residues. The germline V gene has CDR1 MNHEY and CDR2 SMNVEV (reference sequence). CDR3 region: CASSPTGSYGYTF.

The chain carries TRBV11-2 and TRBJ1-4; TCRdb designates TRBD1, a call that cannot be tested without DNA. Germline CDR1 and CDR2: SGHAT and FQNNGV. The CDR3 covers 16 residues. CDR3 protein: CASSLSSGRTNEKLFF.

The genes are TRBV12-3 or TRBV12-4 and TRBJ2-3; TCRdb gives TRBD2 as the D gene, but with no DNA this cannot be confirmed. The CDR3 contains 17 residues. CDR3 amino acids: CASTSRSSGRAEDTQYF.

V usage is TRBV13 and J usage is TRBJ2-1. The CDR3 loop spans 18 amino acids. Germline V gene lookup returns CDR1 PRHDT and CDR2 FYEKMQ (reference sequence). CDR3 sequence: CASSLESSLLPSYNEQFF.

J is TRBJ2-2 and V is TRBV6-5; absent DNA, TCRdb's TRBD1 call cannot be checked. This CDR3 spans 14 amino acids. The germline V gene encodes CDR1 MNHEY and CDR2 SVGAGI. The CDR3 protein is CASGGLRDTGELFF.

J is TRBJ1-2 and V is TRBV19; TCRdb designates TRBD1, a call that cannot be tested without DNA. CDR1 is LNHDA and CDR2 is SQIVND in the germline V gene (reference sequence). The CDR3 consists of 16 residues. This CDR3 reads CASSMGRAKLNYGYTF.

The CDR3 protein is CASSLVLVAGELFF. This chain links TRBV5-1 with TRBJ2-2. Looked up from germline, CDR1 is SGHRS and CDR2 is YFSETQ. This CDR3 spans 14 amino acids.

The V call is TRBV20-1, the J call TRBJ2-7. Germline V gene sequence: CDR1 DFQATT, CDR2 SNEGSKA (reference sequence). The CDR3 has 11 residues. CDR3 protein: CSGRYSYEQYF.

This chain connects TRBV20-1 to TRBJ2-5. Germline CDR1 reads DFQATT; CDR2 reads SNEGSKA (reference sequence). The CDR3 sequence is 12 residues long. The chain's CDR3 is CSAGFSGETQYF.

This chain links TRBV21-1 with TRBJ2-1; lacking DNA, the TRBD2 call made by TCRdb goes unchecked. TRBV21-1 is a pseudogene. The CDR3 length is 17 residues. The CDR3 sequence is CASSSLAGGPMLNEQFF.

The chain joins TRBV5-5 to TRBJ1-2; checking the TCRdb D call of TRBD1 is not possible without DNA. Germline assignment: CDR1 SGHKS and CDR2 YYEKEE (reference sequence). There are 13 residues in the CDR3. The chain's CDR3 is CASSRPGQGAFTF.

The chain joins TRBV5-1 to TRBJ1-2. This CDR3 has 11 residues. CDR1 is SGHRS, CDR2 YFSETQ, per germline. The CDR3: CASSLNKGYTF.

The rearrangement joins TRBV7-9 to TRBJ1-2; there is no DNA to check the TCRdb D call of TRBD1. Germline CDR1 SEHNR, CDR2 FQNEAQ (reference sequence). The CDR3 length is 14 residues. Here the CDR3 reads CASSFLQGFDGYTF.

The CDR3 loop is CASNGGRDYGYTF. The chain recombines TRBV7-9 with TRBJ1-2. The CDR3 covers 13 residues. Germline V gene sequence: CDR1 SEHNR, CDR2 FQNEAQ (reference sequence).

The chain links TRBV6-6 to TRBJ1-1; TCRdb picks TRBD1, but there is no DNA to check that call. CDR1 and CDR2 from the germline V gene are MNHNY and SVGAGI (reference sequence). This CDR3 spans 16 amino acids. The CDR3 loop reads CASSLTQTGSNTEAFF.

This CDR3 reads CSAGGDPYGYTF. The chain uses TRBV20-1 and TRBJ1-2. The CDR3 is made up of 12 amino acids. CDR1 DFQATT and CDR2 SNEGSKA come from the germline V gene (reference sequence).

The V call is TRBV7-7, the J call TRBJ2-7; TCRdb gives TRBD1 as the D gene, but with no DNA this cannot be confirmed. Germline CDR1 SSHAT, CDR2 FNYEAQ (reference sequence). The CDR3 has 15 residues. CDR3 in amino acids: CASSHRIPYGDEQYF.

This chain joins TRBV5-1 and TRBJ2-7; the TRBD2 assignment by TCRdb is unverifiable without DNA. This CDR3 region has 19 residues. Germline V gene lookup returns CDR1 SGHRS and CDR2 YFSETQ. CDR3 protein: CASSLRIGTSVTQGGEQYF. The full variable domain, completed using reference TRBV5-1 and TRBJ2-7, is KAGVTQTPRYLIKTRGQQVTLSCSPISGHRSVSWYQQTPGQGLQFLFEYFSETQRNKGNFPGRFSGRQFSNSRSEMNVSTLELGDSALYLCASSLRIGTSVTQGGEQYFGPGTRLTVT.

The chain links TRBV10-3 to TRBJ2-1; the D call from TCRdb, TRBD2, cannot be confirmed without DNA. This CDR3 spans 15 amino acids. Per the germline V gene, CDR1 is ENHRY and CDR2 is SYGVKD. The CDR3 here is CAITMTSGTYNEQFF.

This chain uses TRBV11-2 with TRBJ2-3. The CDR3 is made up of 14 amino acids. The germline V gene has CDR1 SGHAT and CDR2 FQNNGV. CDR3 sequence: CASSLGTGTDTQYF.

The chain uses TRBV3-1 and TRBJ2-5. From germline, CDR1 is LGHDT and CDR2 YNNKEL (reference sequence). The CDR3 runs 14 residues. CDR3: CATLGPDLQETQYF.